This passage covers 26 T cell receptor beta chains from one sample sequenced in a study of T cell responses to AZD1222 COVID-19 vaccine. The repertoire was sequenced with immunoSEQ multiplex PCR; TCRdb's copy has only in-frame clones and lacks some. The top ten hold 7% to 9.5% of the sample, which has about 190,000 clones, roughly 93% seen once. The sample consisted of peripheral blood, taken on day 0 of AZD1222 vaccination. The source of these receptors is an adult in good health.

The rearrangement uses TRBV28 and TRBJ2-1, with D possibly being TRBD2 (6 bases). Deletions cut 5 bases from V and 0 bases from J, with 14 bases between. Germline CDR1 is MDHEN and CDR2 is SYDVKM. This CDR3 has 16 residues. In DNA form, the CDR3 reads TGTGCCAGCAGTCAAGATAGCGGTAGCTCCTACAATGAGCAGTTCTTC. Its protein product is CASSQDSGSSYNEQFF.

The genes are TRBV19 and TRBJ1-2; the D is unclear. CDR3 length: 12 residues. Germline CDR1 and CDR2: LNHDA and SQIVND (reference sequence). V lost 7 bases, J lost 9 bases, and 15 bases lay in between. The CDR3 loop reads CASTPGSGSYTF. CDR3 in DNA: TGTGCCAGTACCCCTGGTTCTGGGAGCTACACCTTC. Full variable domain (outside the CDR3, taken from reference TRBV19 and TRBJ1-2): DGGITQSPKYLFRKEGQNVTLSCEQNLNHDAMYWYRQDPGQGLRLIYYSQIVNDFQKGDIAEGYSVSREKKESFPLTVTSAQKNPTAFYLCASTPGSGSYTFGSGTRLTVV.

CDR3 amino acids: CASSKGLAGSYEQYF. The CDR3, as DNA: TGTGCCAGCAGTAAAGGACTAGCGGGAAGCTACGAGCAGTACTTC. The chain uses TRBV28 and TRBJ2-7; TRBD2 agrees at 12 bases. From germline, CDR1 is MDHEN and CDR2 SYDVKM. Trimming cost V 5 bases and J 3 bases; bases outside gene matches: 5. The length of the CDR3 is 15 residues.

This CDR3 is CAWSKGTLNTEAFF. CDR3 sequence (DNA): TGTGCCTGGAGTAAAGGCACTTTGAACACTGAAGCTTTCTTT. The chain employs TRBV30 and TRBJ1-1; D is unclear. V lost 2 bases and J 0 bases, leaving 10 bases between the germline ends. The CDR3 is 14 residues long. Germline assignment: CDR1 GTSNPN and CDR2 SVGIG (reference sequence). The entire variable domain, with the rest obtained from reference TRBV30 and TRBJ1-1, is as follows: SQTIHQWPATLVQPVGSPLSLECTVEGTSNPNLYWYRQAAGRGLQLLFYSVGIGQISSEVPQNLSASRPQDRQFILSSKKLLLSDSGFYLCAWSKGTLNTEAFFGQGTRLTVV.

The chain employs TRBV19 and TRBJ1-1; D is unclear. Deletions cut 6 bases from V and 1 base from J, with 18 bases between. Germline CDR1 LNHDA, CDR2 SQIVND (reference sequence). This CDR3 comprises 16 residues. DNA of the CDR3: TGTGCCAGTAGGGGCCGGGCCTTGACGCCGAACACTGAAGCTTTCTTT. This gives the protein CASRGRALTPNTEAFF. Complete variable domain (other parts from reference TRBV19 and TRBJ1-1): DGGITQSPKYLFRKEGQNVTLSCEQNLNHDAMYWYRQDPGQGLRLIYYSQIVNDFQKGDIAEGYSVSREKKESFPLTVTSAQKNPTAFYLCASRGRALTPNTEAFFGQGTRLTVV.

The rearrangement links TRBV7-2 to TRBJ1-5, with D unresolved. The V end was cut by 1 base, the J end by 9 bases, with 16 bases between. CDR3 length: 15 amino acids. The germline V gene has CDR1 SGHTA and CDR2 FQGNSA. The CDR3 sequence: CASSLGGAGRVPQHF. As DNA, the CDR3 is TGTGCCAGCAGCTTAGGTGGTGCAGGAAGAGTGCCCCAGCATTTT.

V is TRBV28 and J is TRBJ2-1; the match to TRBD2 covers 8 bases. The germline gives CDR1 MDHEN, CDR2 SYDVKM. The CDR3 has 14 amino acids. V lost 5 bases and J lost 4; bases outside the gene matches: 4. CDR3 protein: CASSPGLGYNEQFF. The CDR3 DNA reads TGTGCCAGCAGTCCGGGACTAGGATACAATGAGCAGTTCTTC.

The CDR3 DNA reads TGTGCCAGTAGTCGACCTAATTCACCCCTCCACTTT. Its translation is CASSRPNSPLHF. J is TRBJ1-6 and V is TRBV19; no reliable D call. Germline V gives CDR1 LNHDA, CDR2 SQIVND (reference sequence). This CDR3 has 12 residues. Deletions cut 5 bases from V and 6 bases from J, with 5 bases between.

The CDR3 coding sequence is TGTGCCAGCAGCGTGTCGGGGGAGGGTTCTTCACCCCTCCACTTT. It yields the protein CASSVSGEGSSPLHF. V and J are TRBV9 and TRBJ1-6; a possible D gene is TRBD1 (5 bases). Trimming took 2 bases from V and 9 from J, leaving 15 bases between them. Germline V lookup: CDR1 SGDLS, CDR2 YYNGEE. This CDR3 region has 15 residues.

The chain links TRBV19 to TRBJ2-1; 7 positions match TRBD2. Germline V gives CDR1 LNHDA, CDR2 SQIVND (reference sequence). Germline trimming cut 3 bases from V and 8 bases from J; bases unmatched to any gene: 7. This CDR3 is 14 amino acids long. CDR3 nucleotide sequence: TGTGCCAGTAGTATTAAGTGGCTAGCGGATGAGCAGTTCTTC. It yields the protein CASSIKWLADEQFF.

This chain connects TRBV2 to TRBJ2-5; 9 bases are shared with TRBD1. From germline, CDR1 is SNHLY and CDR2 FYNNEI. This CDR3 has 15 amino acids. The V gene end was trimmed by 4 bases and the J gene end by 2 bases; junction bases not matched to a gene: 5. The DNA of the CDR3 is TGTGCCAGCAGTGGGGGGACAGGGTGGCAAGAGACCCAGTACTTC. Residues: CASSGGTGWQETQYF. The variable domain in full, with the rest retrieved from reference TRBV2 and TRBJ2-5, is EPEVTQTPSHQVTQMGQEVILRCVPISNHLYFYWYRQILGQKVEFLVSFYNNEISEKSEIFDDQFSVERPDGSNFTLKIRSTKLEDSAMYFCASSGGTGWQETQYFGPGTRLLVL.

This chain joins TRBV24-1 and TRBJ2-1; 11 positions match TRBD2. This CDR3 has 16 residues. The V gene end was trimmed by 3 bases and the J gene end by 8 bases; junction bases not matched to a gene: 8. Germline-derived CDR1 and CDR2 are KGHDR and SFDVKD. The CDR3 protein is CATSDLTSGSIYEQFF. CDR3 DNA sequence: TGTGCCACCAGTGATCTCACTAGCGGGAGTATTTATGAGCAGTTCTTC.

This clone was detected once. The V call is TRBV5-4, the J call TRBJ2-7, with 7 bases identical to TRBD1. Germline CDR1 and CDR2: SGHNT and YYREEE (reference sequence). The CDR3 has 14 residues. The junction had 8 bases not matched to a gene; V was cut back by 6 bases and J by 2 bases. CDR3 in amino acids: CASTQDRATYEQYF. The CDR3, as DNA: TGTGCCAGCACCCAAGACAGGGCCACCTACGAGCAGTACTTC.

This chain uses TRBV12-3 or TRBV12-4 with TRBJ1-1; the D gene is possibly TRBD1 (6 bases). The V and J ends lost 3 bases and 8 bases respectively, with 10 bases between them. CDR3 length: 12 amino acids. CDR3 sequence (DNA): TGTGCCAGCAGTTTGACAGGCCGGGAAGCTTTCTTT. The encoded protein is CASSLTGREAFF.

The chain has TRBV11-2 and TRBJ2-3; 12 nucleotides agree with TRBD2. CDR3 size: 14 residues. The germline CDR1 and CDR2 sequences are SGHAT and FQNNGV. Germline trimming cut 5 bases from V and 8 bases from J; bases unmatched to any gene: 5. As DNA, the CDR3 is TGTGCCAGCAGCCCGAGACTAGCGGGAGTTACGCAGTATTTT. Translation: CASSPRLAGVTQYF.

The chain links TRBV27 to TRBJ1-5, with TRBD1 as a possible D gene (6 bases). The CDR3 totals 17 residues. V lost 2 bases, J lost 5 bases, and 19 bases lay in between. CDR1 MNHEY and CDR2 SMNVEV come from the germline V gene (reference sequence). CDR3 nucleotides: TGTGCCAGCAGTTTAGCCGGGGACAACCTGGGAGATCAGCCCCAGCATTTT. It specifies CASSLAGDNLGDQPQHF.

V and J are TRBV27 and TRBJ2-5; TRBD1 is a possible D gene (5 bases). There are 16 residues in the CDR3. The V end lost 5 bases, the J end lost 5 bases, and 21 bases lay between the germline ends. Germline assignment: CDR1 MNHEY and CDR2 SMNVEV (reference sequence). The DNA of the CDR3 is TGTGCCAGCAGTCCCGACAGTGCCTGGTCCCGGGAGACCCAGTACTTC. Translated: CASSPDSAWSRETQYF.

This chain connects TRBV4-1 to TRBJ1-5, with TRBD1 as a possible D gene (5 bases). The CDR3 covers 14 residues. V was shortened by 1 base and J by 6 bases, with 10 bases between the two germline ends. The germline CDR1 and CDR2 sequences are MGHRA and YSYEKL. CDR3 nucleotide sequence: TGCGCCAGCAGCCAAGGGGGCGTGGGTCAGCCCCAGCATTTT. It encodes CASSQGGVGQPQHF.

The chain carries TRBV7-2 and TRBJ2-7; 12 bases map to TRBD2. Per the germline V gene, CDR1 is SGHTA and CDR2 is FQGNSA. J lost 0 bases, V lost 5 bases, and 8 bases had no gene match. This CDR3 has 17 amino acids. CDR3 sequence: CASSALAGGPLSYEQYF. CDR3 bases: TGTGCCAGCAGCGCACTAGCGGGAGGACCCCTCTCCTACGAGCAGTACTTC.

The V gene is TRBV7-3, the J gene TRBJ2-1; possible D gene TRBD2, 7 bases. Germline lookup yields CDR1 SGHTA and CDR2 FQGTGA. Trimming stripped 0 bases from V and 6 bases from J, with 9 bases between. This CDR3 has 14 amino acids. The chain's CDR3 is CASSLTGGGNEQFF. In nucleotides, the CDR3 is TGTGCCAGCAGCTTAACGGGAGGGGGCAATGAGCAGTTCTTC. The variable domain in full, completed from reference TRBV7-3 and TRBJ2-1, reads GAGVSQTPSNKVTEKGKYVELRCDPISGHTALYWYRQSLGQGPEFLIYFQGTGAADDSGLPNDRFFAVRPEGSVSTLKIQRTERGDSAVYLCASSLTGGGNEQFFGPGTRLTVL.

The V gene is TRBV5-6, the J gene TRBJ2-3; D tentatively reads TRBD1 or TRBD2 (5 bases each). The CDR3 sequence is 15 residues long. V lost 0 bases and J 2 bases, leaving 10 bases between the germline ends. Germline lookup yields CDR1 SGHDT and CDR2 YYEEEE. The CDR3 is CASSLGGPLTDTQYF. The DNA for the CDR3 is TGTGCCAGCAGCTTGGGGGGACCCCTCACAGATACGCAGTATTTT.

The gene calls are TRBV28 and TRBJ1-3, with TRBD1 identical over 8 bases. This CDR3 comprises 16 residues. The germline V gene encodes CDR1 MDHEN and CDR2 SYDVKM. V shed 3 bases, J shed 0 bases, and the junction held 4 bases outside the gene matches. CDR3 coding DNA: TGTGCCAGCAGTTTGTCAGGGGGCAACTCTGGAAACACCATATATTTT. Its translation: CASSLSGGNSGNTIYF.

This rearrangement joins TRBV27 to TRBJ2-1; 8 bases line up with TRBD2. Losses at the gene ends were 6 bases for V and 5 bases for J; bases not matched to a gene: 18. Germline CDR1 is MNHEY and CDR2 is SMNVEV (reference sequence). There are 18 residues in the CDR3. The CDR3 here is CASSDGGGLAGQNNEQFF. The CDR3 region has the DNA TGTGCCAGCAGCGATGGGGGGGGGCTAGCGGGCCAAAACAATGAGCAGTTCTTC.

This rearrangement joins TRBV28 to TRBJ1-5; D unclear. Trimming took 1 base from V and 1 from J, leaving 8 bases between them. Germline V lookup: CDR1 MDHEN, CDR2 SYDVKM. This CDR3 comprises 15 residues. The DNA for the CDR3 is TGTGCCAGCAGTTTATTGGCGGGAAGCAATCAGCCCCAGCATTTT. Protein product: CASSLLAGSNQPQHF. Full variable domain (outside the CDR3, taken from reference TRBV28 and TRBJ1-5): DVKVTQSSRYLVKRTGEKVFLECVQDMDHENMFWYRQDPGLGLRLIYFSYDVKMKEKGDIPEGYSVSREKKERFSLILESASTNQTSMYLCASSLLAGSNQPQHFGDGTRLSIL.

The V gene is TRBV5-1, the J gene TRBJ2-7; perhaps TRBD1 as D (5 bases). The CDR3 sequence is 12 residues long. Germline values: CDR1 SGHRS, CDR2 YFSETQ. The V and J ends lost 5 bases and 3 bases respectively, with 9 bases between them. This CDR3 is CASRDTFYEQYF. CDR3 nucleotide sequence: TGCGCCAGCAGGGACACCTTCTACGAGCAGTACTTC.

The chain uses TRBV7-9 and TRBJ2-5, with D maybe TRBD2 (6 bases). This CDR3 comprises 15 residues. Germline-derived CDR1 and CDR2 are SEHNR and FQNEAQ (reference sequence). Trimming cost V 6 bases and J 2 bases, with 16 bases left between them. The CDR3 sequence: CASRPPGLRQETQYF. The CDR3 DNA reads TGTGCCAGCAGGCCTCCGGGACTCAGACAAGAGACCCAGTACTTC.